Listed below are T cell receptor beta chains from one sample, sequenced in a study of tumour-infiltrating T cells in Burkitt lymphoma. Clones were sequenced by immunoSEQ multiplex PCR, and TCRdb holds only the in-frame ones, with some missing. The table lists some 980 clones, under 95% of them singletons, with over 60% in the top ten. Sequenced material: tumor tissue. These receptors were obtained from a human donor with diffuse large B-cell lymphoma. Each CDR3 is given with its conserved first and last residue. D genes are given only for firm matches. Expanded clones are given a class, and other clones once, few, many or no size at all.

>.|.|15|TRBV5-1|TRBJ1-5
TGCGCCAGCAGGTCCGGACCGGGTGGTGATCAGCCCCAGCATTTT
CASRSGPGGDQPQHF
>once|.|16|TRBV11-3|TRBJ2-7
TGTGCCAGCAGCTTAGGGAGGCGAATACGCTCCTACGAGCAGTACTTC
CASSLGRRIRSYEQYF
>.|.|14|TRBV7-2|TRBJ1-5
TGTGCCAGCAGCTTAGATCAGGGTGGCCAGCCCCAGCATTTT
CASSLDQGGQPQHF
>.|TRBD2|13|TRBV6-6|TRBJ2-1
TGTGCCCTTTCGGGAGGGCGCTGGGATGAGCAGTTCTTC
CALSGGRWDEQFF
>.|TRBD2|17|TRBV5-5|TRBJ2-5
TGTGCCAGCAGCTTGGAGGGTAGCGGGGGACCGAGGGAGACCCAGTACTTC
CASSLEGSGGPRETQYF
>.|.|14|TRBV6-5|TRBJ1-6
TGTGCCAGCAGTGACCGAGAGGCCGTTTCACCCCTCCACTTT
CASSDREAVSPLHF
>.|TRBD2|15|TRBV5-6|TRBJ2-1
TGTGCCAGCAGCCCGGGACTAGCGGACTACAATGAGCAGTTCTTC
CASSPGLADYNEQFF
>.|.|11|TRBV25-1|TRBJ2-2
TGTGCCAGCCGGGGGATCGGGGAGCTGTTTTTT
CASRGIGELFF
>.|.|14|TRBV30|TRBJ2-7
TGTGCCTGCCTTTTGGGGGAGCCCTCCTACGAGCAGTACTTC
CACLLGEPSYEQYF
>few|.|11|TRBV2|TRBJ1-2
TGTGCCAGCAGTCTAAGACAGGCCATAACCTTC
CASSLRQAITF
>.|.|13|TRBV4-3|TRBJ2-1
TGCGCCAGCAGCCAAGTCTCAGGGAATGAGCAGTTCTTC
CASSQVSGNEQFF
>.|TRBD2|18|TRBV5-1|TRBJ2-7
TGCGCCAGCAGCTTGGGCCACCCTTTAAGCGGGGGGACCTACGAGCAGTACTTC
CASSLGHPLSGGTYEQYF
>once|.|15|TRBV7-9|TRBJ1-6
TGTGCCAGCAGCTCCCATTTGGGAGTGGGTTCACCCCTCCACTTT
CASSSHLGVGSPLHF
>.|TRBD2|14|TRBV2|TRBJ2-3
TGTGCCAGCCGAATAGCGGGAAGCACAGATACGCAGTATTTT
CASRIAGSTDTQYF
>.|TRBD2|16|TRBV7-2|TRBJ2-3
TGTGCCAGCAGCGTCACGACTAGCGGGAGGATAGATACGCAGTATTTT
CASSVTTSGRIDTQYF
>.|.|13|TRBV30|TRBJ1-5
TGTGCCTGGAGTGAAAGGCATTTGAGACCCCAGCATTTT
CAWSERHLRPQHF
>.|.|11|TRBV6-6|TRBJ1-6
TGTGCCAGCAGTCCTTCGTTTGCCCTCCACTTT
CASSPSFALHF
>.|.|15|TRBV5-1|TRBJ1-2
TGCGCCAGCAGGGAAGGGGGGATGGGAAACTATGGCTACACCTTC
CASREGGMGNYGYTF
>.|.|15|TRBV9|TRBJ2-3
TGTGCCAGCAGCGTAGCAGCGTTAGGGACAGATACGCAGTATTTT
CASSVAALGTDTQYF
>.|.|10|TRBV30|TRBJ1-1
TGTGCCTGGAGTGCCACCTCCAGGGGATGG
CAWSATSRGW
>.|TRBD1|14|TRBV6-1|TRBJ1-4
TGTGCCAGCAGTGAAGGCAGGGGGCGTGAAAAACTGTTTTTT
CASSEGRGREKLFF
>few|.|13|TRBV11-2|TRBJ1-1
TGTGCCAGCAGCTTAGTCCAGAACACTGAAGCTTTCTTT
CASSLVQNTEAFF
>.|TRBD1|13|TRBV7-3|TRBJ1-2
TGTGCCAGCAGCCGACAGGGCCGAGGGGGCTACACCTTC
CASSRQGRGGYTF
>once|TRBD1|12|TRBV7-9|TRBJ1-1
TGTGAGGTCAGGGGGACAGACACTGAAGCTTTCTTT
CEVRGTDTEAFF
>.|.|17|TRBV21-1|TRBJ2-6
TGTGCCAGCAGAGCTCTAGTACAACAAAGTCGGGCCAACGTCCTGACTTTC
CASRALVQQSRANVLTF
>.|TRBD1|15|TRBV11-1|TRBJ2-2
TGTGCCAGCAGCAACAGGGGGATCAACACCGGGGAGCTGTTTTTT
CASSNRGINTGELFF
>.|.|13|TRBV30|TRBJ1-4
TGTGCCTGGAGTTGGAGTTGGGATGAAAAACTGTTTTTT
CAWSWSWDEKLFF
>.|.|11|TRBV20-1|TRBJ1-2
TGCAGTGCTAGGGATAACTATGGCTACACCTTC
CSARDNYGYTF
>.|TRBD1|15|TRBV2|TRBJ1-2
TGTGCCAGCAGGGAGAGACAGGGGGTTAACTATGGCTACACCTTC
CASRERQGVNYGYTF
>.|.|15|TRBV5-1|TRBJ2-3
TGCGCCAGCAGCTTGACTAGTAAAATACCAGATACGCAGTATTTT
CASSLTSKIPDTQYF
>once|.|15|TRBV6-5|TRBJ2-3
TGTGCCAGCAGTTACCGGGGGGCGAGCACAGATACGCAGTATTTT
CASSYRGASTDTQYF
>.|.|13|TRBV4-2|TRBJ1-1
TGTGCCAGCAGCCATTATAGGGACACTGAAGCTTTCTTT
CASSHYRDTEAFF
>.|.|13|TRBV15|TRBJ2-1
TGTGCCACCAGCAGAGGATTGGCCTATGAGCAGTTCTTC
CATSRGLAYEQFF
>.|.|13|TRBV10-3|TRBJ1-1
TGTGCCATCAGTGTCCGCGTGAACACTGAAGCTTTCTTT
CAISVRVNTEAFF
>.|TRBD1|14|TRBV5-1|TRBJ2-7
TGCGCCAGCAGCTTACAGGGGGGTGCCTACGAGCAGTACTTC
CASSLQGGAYEQYF
>.|.|14|TRBV11-3|TRBJ2-5
TGTGCCAGCAGCTTAGAGGAGGGTCGGGAGACCCAGTACTTC
CASSLEEGRETQYF
>once|TRBD1|16|TRBV7-2|TRBJ1-1
TGTGCCAGCAGCTCGCGAGTCGGGACAGGGAACACTGAAGCTTTCTTT
CASSSRVGTGNTEAFF
>.|.|16|TRBV30|TRBJ2-6
TGTGCCTGGAGTGTAAGGAGGGTGGCTGGGGCCAACGTCCTGACTTTC
CAWSVRRVAGANVLTF
>.|.|14|TRBV9|TRBJ2-3
TGTGCCAGCAGCCCCCGCTTTACCACAGATACGCAGTATTTT
CASSPRFTTDTQYF
>once|.|13|TRBV7-3|TRBJ2-3
TGTGCCAGCAGCTTAACGGTCCAAAATACGCAGTATTTT
CASSLTVQNTQYF
>few|.|14|TRBV4-1|TRBJ2-7
TGCGCCAGCAGCCAAGCGGACAGAACCTACGAGCAGTACTTC
CASSQADRTYEQYF
>.|.|13|TRBV9|TRBJ1-1
TGTGCCAGCAGCGAGGTAAGGGGAACTGAAGCTTTCTTT
CASSEVRGTEAFF
>.|.|15|TRBV14|TRBJ1-1
TGTGCCAGCAGCCAAGAATTTGTAGGAATCACTGAAGCTTTCTTT
CASSQEFVGITEAFF
>once|.|16|TRBV6-1|TRBJ2-7
TGTGCCAGCAGTGAAAAAACGGGCTCTCTCGTTAGCGGGCAGTACTTC
CASSEKTGSLVSGQYF
>.|TRBD2|20|TRBV4-2|TRBJ2-3
TGTGCCAGCAGCCAAGAGGCGCTAGCGGGGGGCCCCGGACTCACAGATACGCAGTATTTT
CASSQEALAGGPGLTDTQYF
>.|.|12|TRBV29-1|TRBJ1-4
TGCAGCGCCAAAGGGGATGGTGAAAAACTGTTTTTT
CSAKGDGEKLFF
>once|.|12|TRBV29-1|TRBJ1-2
TGCAGCGTTGAAGACACAGTGGGCGGCTACACCTTC
CSVEDTVGGYTF
>.|.|15|TRBV4-1|TRBJ1-5
TGCGCCAGCAGCCAAGCAATACTGCTAAATCAGCCCCAGCATTTT
CASSQAILLNQPQHF
>.|.|13|TRBV9|TRBJ1-2
TGTGCCAGCAGCGTAGACAGGAACTATGGCTACACCTTC
CASSVDRNYGYTF
>.|TRBD1|18|TRBV5-1|TRBJ1-2
TGCGCCAGCAGCTTGGGAGGGACAAACCGACAGGGGGGCTATGGCTACACCTTC
CASSLGGTNRQGGYGYTF
>.|.|15|TRBV5-8|TRBJ1-1
TGTGCCAGCAGCCAGGGGACGGGGTATAACACTGAAGCTTTCTTT
CASSQGTGYNTEAFF
>.|TRBD1|15|TRBV5-4|TRBJ1-6
TGTGCCAGCAGCGATAAACAGGGGGCGAATTCACCCCTCCACTTT
CASSDKQGANSPLHF
>.|.|14|TRBV6-5|TRBJ1-6
TGTGCCAGCAGTTACGATGTCAAGAGTTCACCCCTCCACTTT
CASSYDVKSSPLHF
>.|.|15|TRBV6-6|TRBJ2-3
TGTGCCAGCAGTTCTTTCGGACAAAGCACAGATACGCAGTATTTT
CASSSFGQSTDTQYF
>.|.|13|TRBV27|TRBJ1-2
TGTGCCAGCAGCCCTCGGGGAGGCTATGGCTACACCTTC
CASSPRGGYGYTF
>.|.|13|TRBV9|TRBJ2-1
TGTGCCAGCGGGGGAAGGGGCCACAATGAGCAGTTCTTC
CASGGRGHNEQFF
>.|TRBD2|14|TRBV2|TRBJ2-7
TGTGCCAGCAGGGCGGGGGTCTCCTCCTACGAGCAGTACTTC
CASRAGVSSYEQYF
>.|.|12|TRBV29-1|TRBJ1-1
TGCAGCGTCCTCTCGGGGAACACTGAAGCTTTCTTT
CSVLSGNTEAFF
>.|.|15|TRBV6-5|TRBJ2-5
TGTGCCAGCACCGAGGGAAGAAGGGGCTGGGAGACCCAGTACTTC
CASTEGRRGWETQYF
>few|.|15|TRBV4-3|TRBJ1-1
TGCGCCAGCAGCCAAGCTCAGGGGCTGAACACTGAAGCTTTCTTT
CASSQAQGLNTEAFF